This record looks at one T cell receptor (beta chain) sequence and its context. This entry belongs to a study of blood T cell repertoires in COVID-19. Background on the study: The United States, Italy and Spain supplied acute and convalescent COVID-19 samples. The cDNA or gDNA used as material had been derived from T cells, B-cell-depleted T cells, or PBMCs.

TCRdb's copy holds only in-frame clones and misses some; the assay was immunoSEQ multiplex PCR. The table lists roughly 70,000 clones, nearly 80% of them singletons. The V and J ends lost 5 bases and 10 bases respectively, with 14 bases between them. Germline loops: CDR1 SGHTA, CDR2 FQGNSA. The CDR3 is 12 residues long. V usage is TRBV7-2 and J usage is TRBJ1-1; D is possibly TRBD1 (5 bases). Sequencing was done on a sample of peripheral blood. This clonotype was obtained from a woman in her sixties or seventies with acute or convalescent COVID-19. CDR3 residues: CASSPTRGGAFF. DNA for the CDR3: TGTGCCAGCAGCCCTACTCGGGGGGGAGCTTTCTTT.